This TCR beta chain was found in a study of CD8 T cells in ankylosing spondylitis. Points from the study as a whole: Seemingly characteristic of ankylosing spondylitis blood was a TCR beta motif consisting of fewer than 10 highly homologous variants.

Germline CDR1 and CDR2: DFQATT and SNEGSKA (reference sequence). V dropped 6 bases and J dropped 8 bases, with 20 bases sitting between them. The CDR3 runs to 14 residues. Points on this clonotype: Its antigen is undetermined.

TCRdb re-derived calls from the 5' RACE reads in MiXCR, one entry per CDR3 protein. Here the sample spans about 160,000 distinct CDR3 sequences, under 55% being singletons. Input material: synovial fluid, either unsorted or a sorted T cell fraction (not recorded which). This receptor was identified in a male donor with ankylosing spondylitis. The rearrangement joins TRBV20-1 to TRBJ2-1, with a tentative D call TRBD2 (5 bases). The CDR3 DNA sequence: TGCAGTGCCCGTCGGGAAGGGTACCCACATGAGCAGTTCTTC. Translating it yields CSARREGYPHEQFF.